Each of the 14 T cell receptor beta chains below was sequenced from the same sample in a study of blood T cell repertoires in COVID-19. TCRdb's copy holds only in-frame clones and misses some; the assay was immunoSEQ multiplex PCR. The repertoire holds 40,000 to 45,000 clones, with about nine tenths as singletons. The sequencing input was peripheral blood. These receptor sequences come from a human donor in a cohort sampled during active COVID-19.

Only one count was recorded for this clone. V is TRBV7-8 and J is TRBJ1-6, with no clear D. The V end was cut by 1 base, the J end by 8 bases, with 12 bases between. The CDR3 has 15 residues. Germline V gene sequence: CDR1 SGHVS, CDR2 FQNEAQ. CDR3 sequence reads: CASSLGGVSYSPLHF. In nucleotides, the CDR3 is TGTGCCAGCAGCTTAGGGGGAGTTTCGTATTCACCCCTCCACTTT.

The chain carries TRBV2 and TRBJ2-7; D is possibly TRBD2 (6 bases). CDR1 is SNHLY and CDR2 is FYNNEI in the germline V gene. The CDR3 extends over 12 amino acids. Trimming took 6 bases from V and 3 from J, leaving 9 bases between them. The CDR3 DNA sequence: TGTGCCAGCAGACTTAGCGGCTACGAGCAGTACTTC. As protein: CASRLSGYEQYF. Supplemented by reference TRBV2 and TRBJ2-7, the full variable domain reads EPEVTQTPSHQVTQMGQEVILRCVPISNHLYFYWYRQILGQKVEFLVSFYNNEISEKSEIFDDQFSVERPDGSNFTLKIRSTKLEDSAMYFCASRLSGYEQYFGPGTRLTVT.

The chain has TRBV6-2 or TRBV6-3 and TRBJ1-2; D remains ambiguous. Germline CDR1 and CDR2: MNHEY and SVGEGT. Trimming left V 4 bases short and J 3 bases short, with 15 bases between. There are 15 residues in the CDR3. CDR3 coding DNA: TGTGCCAGCAGTTCTCCCAGAGGCGCGGACTATGGCTACACCTTC. Translating it yields CASSSPRGADYGYTF.

The chain links TRBV7-2 to TRBJ2-1; 12 nucleotides align to TRBD2. J gave up 8 bases and V 0 bases, and 2 bases lay outside the gene matches. This CDR3 comprises 15 residues. Germline CDR1 is SGHTA and CDR2 is FQGNSA. The CDR3 nucleotides read TGTGCCAGCAGCTTAGCGGGACTAGCGGGCGATGAGCAGTTCTTC. Translated, it gives CASSLAGLAGDEQFF.

The chain joins TRBV13 to TRBJ2-5; D possibly corresponds to TRBD2 (6 bases). The CDR3 spans 16 residues. With 4 bases removed from V and 0 bases from J, the gap between germline ends came to 15 bases. CDR1 PRHDT and CDR2 FYEKMQ come from the germline V gene (reference sequence). CDR3 loop: CASSSPRSGYQETQYF. Written as DNA, the CDR3 is TGTGCCAGCAGCTCACCCCGGAGCGGGTACCAAGAGACCCAGTACTTC.

The V and J genes are TRBV2 and TRBJ1-1, with no clear D. Germline V gene sequence: CDR1 SNHLY, CDR2 FYNNEI. Trimming removed 7 bases at V and 2 bases at J, with 11 bases between. The CDR3 extends over 13 amino acids. The CDR3 sequence is CASIETPNTEAFF. The CDR3 coding sequence is TGTGCCAGCATCGAGACACCCAACACTGAAGCTTTCTTT. The variable domain in full, with the rest retrieved from reference TRBV2 and TRBJ1-1, is EPEVTQTPSHQVTQMGQEVILRCVPISNHLYFYWYRQILGQKVEFLVSFYNNEISEKSEIFDDQFSVERPDGSNFTLKIRSTKLEDSAMYFCASIETPNTEAFFGQGTRLTVV.

The genes are TRBV25-1 and TRBJ2-2; TRBD2 aligns across 8 bases. Germline CDR1 reads MGHDK; CDR2 reads SYGVNS. With 1 base clipped from V and 6 bases from J, the junction kept 13 bases outside the gene matches. This CDR3 spans 18 amino acids. The CDR3 DNA reads TGTGCCAGCAGTGAATTTACCGCCCGGGGGGGGCCGGCCGGGGAGCTGTTTTTT. Amino acids: CASSEFTARGGPAGELFF.

Only a few counts were recorded for this clone. The V and J genes are TRBV9 and TRBJ2-5, with TRBD1 as a possible D gene (6 bases). V lost 4 bases and J lost 2, with 12 bases in between. Germline loops: CDR1 SGDLS, CDR2 YYNGEE. The CDR3 totals 14 residues. Here the CDR3 DNA reads TGTGCCAGCAGCCGCACAGGGAGACAAGAGACCCAGTACTTC. Translating it yields CASSRTGRQETQYF.

The gene calls are TRBV4-2 and TRBJ2-7, with TRBD1 matching 8 bases. CDR1 and CDR2 from the germline V gene are LGHNA and YNFKEQ. J lost 0 bases, V lost 4 bases, and 5 bases had no gene match. The CDR3 totals 15 residues. The CDR3 loop reads CASSPTGGSSYEQYF. CDR3 in DNA: TGTGCCAGCAGCCCAACAGGGGGAAGCTCCTACGAGCAGTACTTC.

V gene TRBV29-1 combines with J gene TRBJ2-1; 8 nucleotides align to TRBD1. Unmatched junction bases numbered 7, after V lost 5 bases and J lost 4 bases. This CDR3 contains 14 residues. Germline V gives CDR1 SQVTM, CDR2 ANQGSEA. The chain's CDR3 is CSVYPTGDYNEQFF. The CDR3 DNA is TGCAGCGTTTACCCGACAGGGGATTACAATGAGCAGTTCTTC.

The V call is TRBV13, the J call TRBJ2-3, with D unresolved. The V gene lost 5 bases and the J gene lost 2 bases, with 11 bases spanning the gap. Germline V CDR1 and CDR2: PRHDT, FYEKMQ (reference sequence). The CDR3 runs 14 residues. This chain's CDR3 is CASSAERDTDTQYF. The CDR3 region has the DNA TGTGCCAGCAGCGCCGAAAGAGACACAGATACGCAGTATTTT. Using reference TRBV13 and TRBJ2-3 for the parts outside the CDR3, the full variable domain is AAGVIQSPRHLIKEKRETATLKCYPIPRHDTVYWYQQGPGQDPQFLISFYEKMQSDKGSIPDRFSAQQFSDYHSELNMSSLELGDSALYFCASSAERDTDTQYFGPGTRLTVL.

The chain employs TRBV11-3 and TRBJ2-1; tentatively, D is TRBD1 (5 bases). The CDR3 extends over 15 amino acids. From germline, CDR1 is SGHNT and CDR2 YENEEA. V lost 4 bases and J lost 2, with 12 bases in between. The CDR3 region is CASSSTGLTYNEQFF. The CDR3 DNA reads as TGTGCCAGCAGCTCTACAGGCCTAACCTACAATGAGCAGTTCTTC.

The chain couples TRBV5-4 to TRBJ1-1; TRBD1 matches 9 bases. V was clipped by 0 bases and J by 4 bases; unmatched bases: 10. Germline values: CDR1 SGHNT, CDR2 YYREEE (reference sequence). The CDR3 runs to 17 residues. The CDR3 bases are TGTGCCAGCAGCTTGGCCATAACAGGGGGCCGCGCCACTGAAGCTTTCTTT. Encoded protein: CASSLAITGGRATEAFF.

The chain combines TRBV2 with TRBJ1-1; 9 positions agree with TRBD1. Germline V gene lookup returns CDR1 SNHLY and CDR2 FYNNEI. The CDR3 spans 15 residues. Germline trimming cut 7 bases from V and 7 bases from J; bases unmatched to any gene: 13. The CDR3 here is CASTLVPTGGSEAFF. The CDR3 nucleotides are TGTGCCAGCACCTTGGTCCCCACAGGGGGCAGTGAAGCTTTCTTT.